What follows are 13 T cell receptor beta chains derived from one specimen sequenced in a study of shared clonotypes between healthy human individuals (dated by TCRdb to 2020 to 2021). For the CD8 naive samples, CD45RO-negative cells were positively selected for CCR7, yielding a CD45RA+CCR7+ population from which TemRA cells were excluded. Library generation was performed with the immunoSEQ multiplex PCR assay. TCRdb re-hosts the immuneACCESS table, in-frame sequences only. Its copies lack some clones; in the studies checked, an unresolved V gene accounts for under half of them, and the cause for the rest is not known. This sample holds about 590,000 clones; over 95% were observed only once. The ten largest clones add up to approximately 0.1% of the sample. Sequencing was carried out using naive CD8+ T cells sorted from blood. The cell subset or site label for this specimen denotes: CD45RA+CCR7+. Receptors originate from a woman aged 25 to 39 in good health.

The rearrangement joins TRBV2 to TRBJ2-5; perhaps TRBD2 as D (6 bases). Germline V gives CDR1 SNHLY, CDR2 FYNNEI. V dropped 0 bases and J dropped 7 bases, with 18 bases sitting between them. The CDR3 has 16 amino acids. The CDR3 sequence is CASSEAEEGLGRTQYF. CDR3 in DNA: TGTGCCAGCAGTGAAGCGGAAGAGGGACTGGGTAGGACCCAGTACTTC.

The CDR3 here is CATTSGTRRYEQYF. As DNA, the CDR3 is TGTGCCACCACATCCGGGACACGCCGTTACGAGCAGTACTTC. The chain carries TRBV7-8 and TRBJ2-7; maybe TRBD1 (6 bases). CDR3 size: 14 residues. The V end lost 10 bases, the J end lost 4 bases, and 20 bases lay between the germline ends. Looked up from germline, CDR1 is SGHVS and CDR2 is FQNEAQ.

The chain uses TRBV2 and TRBJ2-5, with 7 bases aligning to TRBD2. Germline V gene lookup returns CDR1 SNHLY and CDR2 FYNNEI. Trimming took 3 bases from V and 3 from J; bases not matched to a gene: 4. The length of the CDR3 is 14 residues. The CDR3 bases are TGTGCCAGCAGTGACCGTGCGGGAGAAGAGACCCAGTACTTC. Protein: CASSDRAGEETQYF.

The J gene is TRBJ2-7, the V gene TRBV7-9, with D unresolved. CDR1 is SEHNR, CDR2 FQNEAQ, per germline (reference sequence). Trimming removed 3 bases at V and 6 bases at J, with 9 bases between. The CDR3 is 12 amino acids. DNA of the CDR3: TGTGCCAGCAGCTTTGGGCAGAGCGAGCAGTACTTC. This encodes CASSFGQSEQYF. The variable domain in full, completed from reference TRBV7-9 and TRBJ2-7, reads DTGVSQNPRHKITKRGQNVTFRCDPISEHNRLYWYRQTLGQGPEFLTYFQNEAQLEKSRLLSDRFSAERPKGSFSTLEIQRTEQGDSAMYLCASSFGQSEQYFGPGTRLTVT.

The V call is TRBV4-1, the J call TRBJ1-2; the D is unclear. The V gene lost 3 bases and the J gene lost 6 bases, with 17 bases spanning the gap. Germline loops: CDR1 MGHRA, CDR2 YSYEKL. The CDR3 is 15 amino acids. For the CDR3, the DNA is TGCGCCAGCAGCCAGCCGGGAAGGCAGCTCCATGGCTACACCTTC. It is translated as CASSQPGRQLHGYTF.

A single count supports this clone. The rearrangement uses TRBV5-1 and TRBJ2-3; the match to TRBD1 covers 9 bases. The CDR3 has 15 amino acids. Germline CDR1 reads SGHRS; CDR2 reads YFSETQ. The junction had 5 bases not matched to a gene; V was cut back by 4 bases and J by 2 bases. The CDR3 DNA sequence: TGCGCCAGCAGCCTGGGACAGGGCCTCACAGATACGCAGTATTTT. This translates into CASSLGQGLTDTQYF.

The chain joins TRBV5-1 to TRBJ2-7; TRBD1 matches 7 bases. Germline V lookup: CDR1 SGHRS, CDR2 YFSETQ. With V trimmed by 3 bases and J by 4 bases, 4 bases remained unmatched. CDR3 size: 13 residues. This CDR3 reads CASSSTGFYEQYF. In DNA form, the CDR3 reads TGCGCCAGCAGCTCGACAGGGTTTTACGAGCAGTACTTC.

The chain has TRBV7-8 and TRBJ2-7; 10 nucleotides match TRBD1. The germline CDR1 and CDR2 sequences are SGHVS and FQNEAQ. The CDR3 consists of 16 residues. V dropped 5 bases and J dropped 4; count of bases not matched to a gene: 11. The CDR3 spells CASSPYPGTGDYEQYF. In DNA form, the CDR3 reads TGTGCCAGCAGCCCCTACCCCGGGACAGGGGATTACGAGCAGTACTTC.

A single count supports this clone. The CDR3 nucleotides read TGTGCCAGCAGTTACTCGGGGGCCCTTGAAGCTTTCTTT. This codes for CASSYSGALEAFF. The V gene is TRBV6-5, the J gene TRBJ1-1; a weak D match, TRBD1 (6 bases). The V gene's germline CDR1 is MNHEY and CDR2 SVGAGI. This CDR3 comprises 13 residues. Trimming cost V 0 bases and J 7 bases, with 9 bases left between them.

The chain uses TRBV28 and TRBJ2-1, with D possibly matching TRBD1 (5 bases). Trimming left V 2 bases short and J 7 bases short, with 15 bases between. CDR1 is MDHEN and CDR2 is SYDVKM in the germline V gene. This CDR3 has 15 residues. Here the CDR3 DNA reads TGTGCCAGCAGTTTAGGACATAGCCCTGCAAATGAGCAGTTCTTC. It codes for CASSLGHSPANEQFF.

The chain employs TRBV27 and TRBJ2-2, with 12 bases lining up with TRBD2. The V segment lost 5 bases and the J segment 6 bases; nucleotides outside the gene matches: 7. The CDR3 runs 16 residues. CDR1 and CDR2 from the germline V gene are MNHEY and SMNVEV (reference sequence). CDR3 in amino acids: CASSPTSGRGPGELFF. CDR3 sequence (DNA): TGTGCCAGCAGTCCGACTAGCGGGAGAGGTCCCGGGGAGCTGTTTTTT.

The V and J genes are TRBV5-4 and TRBJ1-4; TRBD1 might be the D (5 bases). This CDR3 region has 17 residues. CDR1 is SGHNT and CDR2 is YYREEE in the germline V gene (reference sequence). V was shortened by 5 bases and J by 0 bases, with 17 bases between the two germline ends. CDR3 residues: CASSSGTADPTNEKLFF. The CDR3 DNA reads TGTGCCAGCAGTTCCGGGACCGCCGACCCAACTAATGAAAAACTGTTTTTT.

The rearrangement uses TRBV28 and TRBJ2-5, with D perhaps being TRBD1 or TRBD2 (6 bases each). With 5 bases removed from V and 5 bases from J, the gap between germline ends came to 21 bases. The CDR3 sequence is 16 residues long. Germline V gene sequence: CDR1 MDHEN, CDR2 SYDVKM. The CDR3 sequence is CASSKRTDPSGETQYF. CDR3 sequence (DNA): TGTGCCAGCAGTAAAAGGACAGATCCCAGCGGGGAGACCCAGTACTTC.